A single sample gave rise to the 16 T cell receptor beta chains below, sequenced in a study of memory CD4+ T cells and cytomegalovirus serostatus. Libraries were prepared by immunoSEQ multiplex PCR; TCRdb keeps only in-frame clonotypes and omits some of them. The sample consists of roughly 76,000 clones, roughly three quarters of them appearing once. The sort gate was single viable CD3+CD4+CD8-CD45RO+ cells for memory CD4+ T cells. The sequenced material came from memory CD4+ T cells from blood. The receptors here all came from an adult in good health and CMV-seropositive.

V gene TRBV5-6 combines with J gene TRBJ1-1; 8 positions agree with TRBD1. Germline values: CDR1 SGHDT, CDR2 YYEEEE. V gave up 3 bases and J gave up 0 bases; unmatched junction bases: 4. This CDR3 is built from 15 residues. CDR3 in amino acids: CASSWTGRMNTEAFF. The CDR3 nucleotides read TGTGCCAGCAGCTGGACAGGGCGTATGAACACTGAAGCTTTCTTT.

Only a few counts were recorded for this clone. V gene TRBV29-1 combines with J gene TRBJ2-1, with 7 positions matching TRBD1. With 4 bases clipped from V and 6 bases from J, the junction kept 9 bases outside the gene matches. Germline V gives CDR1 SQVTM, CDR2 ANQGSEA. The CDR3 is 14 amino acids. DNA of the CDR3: TGCAGCGTTGGACTTGACAGGGCAGGCAATGAGCAGTTCTTC. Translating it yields CSVGLDRAGNEQFF.

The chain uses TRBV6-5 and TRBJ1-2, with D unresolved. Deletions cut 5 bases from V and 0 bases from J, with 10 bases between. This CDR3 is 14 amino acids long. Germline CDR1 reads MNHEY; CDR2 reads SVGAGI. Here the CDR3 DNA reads TGTGCCAGCAGTAGACTAACAGCTAACTATGGCTACACCTTC. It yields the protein CASSRLTANYGYTF.

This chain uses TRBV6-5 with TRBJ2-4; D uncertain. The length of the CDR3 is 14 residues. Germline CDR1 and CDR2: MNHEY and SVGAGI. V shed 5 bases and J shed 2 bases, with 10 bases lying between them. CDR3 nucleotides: TGTGCCAGCAGTAGTAGAAATACCAAAAACATTCAGTACTTC. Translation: CASSSRNTKNIQYF.

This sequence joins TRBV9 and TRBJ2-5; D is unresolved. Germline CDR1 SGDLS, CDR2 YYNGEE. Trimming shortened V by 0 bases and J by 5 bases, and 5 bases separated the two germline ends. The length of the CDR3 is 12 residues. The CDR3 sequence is CASSVGVETQYF. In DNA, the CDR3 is TGTGCCAGCAGCGTAGGCGTCGAGACCCAGTACTTC.

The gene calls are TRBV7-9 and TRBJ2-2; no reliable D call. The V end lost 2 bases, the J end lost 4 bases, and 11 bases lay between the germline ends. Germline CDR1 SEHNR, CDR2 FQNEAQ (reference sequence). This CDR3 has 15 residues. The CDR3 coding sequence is TGTGCCAGCAGCTTATGGGCTCCCACCACCGGGGAGCTGTTTTTT. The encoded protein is CASSLWAPTTGELFF. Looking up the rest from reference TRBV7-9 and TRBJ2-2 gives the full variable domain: DTGVSQNPRHKITKRGQNVTFRCDPISEHNRLYWYRQTLGQGPEFLTYFQNEAQLEKSRLLSDRFSAERPKGSFSTLEIQRTEQGDSAMYLCASSLWAPTTGELFFGEGSRLTVL.

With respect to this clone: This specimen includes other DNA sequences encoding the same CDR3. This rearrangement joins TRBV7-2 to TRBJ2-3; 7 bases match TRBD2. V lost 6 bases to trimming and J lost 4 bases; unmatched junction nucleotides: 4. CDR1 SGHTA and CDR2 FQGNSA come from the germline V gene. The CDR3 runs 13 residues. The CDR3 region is CASSYREADTQYF. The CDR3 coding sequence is TGTGCCAGCAGTTACCGGGAGGCAGATACGCAGTATTTT.

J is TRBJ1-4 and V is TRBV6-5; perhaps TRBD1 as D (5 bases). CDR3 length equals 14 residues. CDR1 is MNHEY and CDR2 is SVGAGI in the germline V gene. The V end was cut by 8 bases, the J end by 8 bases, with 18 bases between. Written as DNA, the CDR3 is TGTGCCAGCGGGACGGCTCCTGGTCAAGAAAAACTGTTTTTT. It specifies CASGTAPGQEKLFF.

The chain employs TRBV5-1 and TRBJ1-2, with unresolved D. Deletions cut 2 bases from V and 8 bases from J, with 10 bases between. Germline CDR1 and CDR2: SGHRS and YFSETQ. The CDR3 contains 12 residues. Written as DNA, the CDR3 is TGCGCCAGCAGCTTCGGGGTCACCGGCTACACCTTC. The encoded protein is CASSFGVTGYTF.

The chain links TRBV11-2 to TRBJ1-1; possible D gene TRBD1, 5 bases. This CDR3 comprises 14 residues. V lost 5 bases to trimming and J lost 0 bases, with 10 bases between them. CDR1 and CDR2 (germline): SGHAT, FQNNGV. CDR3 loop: CASSLQGMNTEAFF. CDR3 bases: TGTGCCAGCAGCCTTCAGGGCATGAACACTGAAGCTTTCTTT.

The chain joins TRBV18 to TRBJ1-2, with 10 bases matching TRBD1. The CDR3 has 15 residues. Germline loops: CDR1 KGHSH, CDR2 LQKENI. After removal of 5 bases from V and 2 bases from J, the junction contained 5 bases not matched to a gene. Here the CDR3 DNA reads TGTGCCAGCTCAGAGGGGACAGGGGCGAACTATGGCTACACCTTC. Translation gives CASSEGTGANYGYTF.

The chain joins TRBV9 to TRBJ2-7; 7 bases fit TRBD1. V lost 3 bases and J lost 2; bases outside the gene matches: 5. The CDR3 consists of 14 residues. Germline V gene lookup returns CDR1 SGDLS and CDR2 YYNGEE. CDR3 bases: TGTGCCAGCAGCGAACAGGGGATGGCCTACGAGCAGTACTTC. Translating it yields CASSEQGMAYEQYF.

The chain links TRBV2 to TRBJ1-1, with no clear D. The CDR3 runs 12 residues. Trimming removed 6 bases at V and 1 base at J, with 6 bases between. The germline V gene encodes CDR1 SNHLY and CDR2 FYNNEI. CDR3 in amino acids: CASRGQNTEAFF. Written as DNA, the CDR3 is TGTGCCAGCAGAGGGCAGAACACTGAAGCTTTCTTT.

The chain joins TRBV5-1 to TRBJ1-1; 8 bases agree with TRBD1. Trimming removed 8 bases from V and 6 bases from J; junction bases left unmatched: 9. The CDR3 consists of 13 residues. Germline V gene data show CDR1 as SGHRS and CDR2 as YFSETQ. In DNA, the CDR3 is TGCGCCAGTTCGCGCGCGGACAGGGCTGAAGCTTTCTTT. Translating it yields CASSRADRAEAFF.

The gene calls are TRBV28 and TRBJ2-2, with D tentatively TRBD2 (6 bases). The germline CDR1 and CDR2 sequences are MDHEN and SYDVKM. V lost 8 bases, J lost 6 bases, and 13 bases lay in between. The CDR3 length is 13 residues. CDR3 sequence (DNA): TGTGCCAGCCGGGAGTCTTGGTCCGGGGAGCTGTTTTTT. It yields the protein CASRESWSGELFF.

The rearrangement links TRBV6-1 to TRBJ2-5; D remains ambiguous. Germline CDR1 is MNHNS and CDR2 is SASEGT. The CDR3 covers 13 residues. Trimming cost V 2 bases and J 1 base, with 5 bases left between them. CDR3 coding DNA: TGTGCCAGCAGTGAAACAGTCCAAGAGACCCAGTACTTC. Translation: CASSETVQETQYF.